The 22 T cell receptor beta chains in this list originate from one sample, sequenced in a study of blood T cell repertoires in COVID-19. TCRdb keeps only in-frame clones here, not all; method: immunoSEQ multiplex PCR. Altogether some 120,000 clones are present, 83% being singletons, with the ten largest covering 2% to 2.5%. Sequencing input: peripheral blood. These receptor sequences come from a man aged 30 to 45 with acute or convalescent COVID-19.

The V gene is TRBV4-1, the J gene TRBJ2-4, with 9 bases matching TRBD1. V shed 5 bases and J 0 bases; nucleotides not matched to a gene: 5. This CDR3 spans 16 amino acids. From germline, CDR1 is MGHRA and CDR2 YSYEKL. The CDR3: CASSWGQGPAKNIQYF. Written as DNA, the CDR3 is TGCGCCAGCAGCTGGGGACAGGGCCCAGCCAAAAACATTCAGTACTTC.

This clone was picked up a small number of times. The chain combines TRBV21-1 with TRBJ2-5; the D segment call TRBD2 is taken from the table without a DNA check. TRBV21-1 is a pseudogene locus. The CDR3 is 16 residues long. In DNA form, the CDR3 reads TGTGCCAGCAGCAAAGCGGGCGGGAGTAATCAAGAGACCCAGTACTTC. This gives the protein CASSKAGGSNQETQYF.

The chain combines TRBV30 with TRBJ1-1; D possibly corresponds to TRBD1 (6 bases). The V end lost 1 base, the J end lost 5 bases, and 17 bases lay between the germline ends. Germline V lookup: CDR1 GTSNPN, CDR2 SVGIG (reference sequence). CDR3 length: 15 amino acids. In DNA, the CDR3 is TGTGCCTGGAGTGGGACAGTCGCCTTGGGGACTGAAGCTTTCTTT. Translation: CAWSGTVALGTEAFF.

The rearrangement links TRBV6-5 to TRBJ2-5; the match to TRBD2 covers 11 bases. The V gene's germline CDR1 is MNHEY and CDR2 SVGAGI. The trim removed 6 bases at V and 1 base at J, leaving 4 bases unmatched. The CDR3 length is 15 residues. CDR3 sequence: CASRRLAGFQETQYF. Written as DNA, the CDR3 is TGTGCCAGCAGGAGACTAGCGGGGTTCCAAGAGACCCAGTACTTC.

This CDR3 reads CASSLSLAGGDSPLHF. CDR3 nucleotides: TGTGCCAGCAGTTTATCCTTGGCAGGGGGAGATTCACCCCTCCACTTT. The genes are TRBV27 and TRBJ1-6, with TRBD1 identical over 7 bases. Germline CDR1 reads MNHEY; CDR2 reads SMNVEV (reference sequence). There are 16 residues in the CDR3. With 0 bases clipped from V and 8 bases from J, the junction kept 7 bases outside the gene matches.

The rearrangement joins TRBV9 to TRBJ2-3, with a possible D match to TRBD2 (5 bases). V was pared by 3 bases and J by 2 bases, with 10 bases between. Germline values: CDR1 SGDLS, CDR2 YYNGEE. The length of the CDR3 is 14 residues. DNA of the CDR3: TGTGCCAGCAGCGACGGGGTAGCCACAGATACGCAGTATTTT. Protein sequence: CASSDGVATDTQYF.

The chain has TRBV15 and TRBJ2-5; 10 nucleotides match TRBD2. CDR3 length: 14 amino acids. The germline V gene encodes CDR1 LNHNV and CDR2 YYDKDF (reference sequence). V lost 4 bases to trimming and J lost 4 bases; unmatched junction nucleotides: 3. CDR3 sequence reads: CATSNLAGGETQYF. DNA for the CDR3: TGTGCCACCAGCAACTTAGCGGGAGGAGAGACCCAGTACTTC.

This rearrangement joins TRBV2 to TRBJ2-1; the match to TRBD2 covers 10 bases. The length of the CDR3 is 13 residues. V was pared by 6 bases and J by 6 bases, with 2 bases of the junction left unmatched. Germline V gene data show CDR1 as SNHLY and CDR2 as FYNNEI. DNA of the CDR3: TGTGCCAGCAGCACTAGCGGGGTCAATGAGCAGTTCTTC. This gives the protein CASSTSGVNEQFF.

The genes are TRBV10-3 and TRBJ2-5; D is unresolved. V lost 3 bases, J lost 4 bases, and 3 bases lay in between. CDR1 and CDR2 from the germline V gene are ENHRY and SYGVKD. This CDR3 comprises 11 residues. The CDR3 reads CAISDRETQYF. CDR3 in DNA: TGTGCCATCAGTGACCGAGAGACCCAGTACTTC.

The V and J genes are TRBV7-2 and TRBJ2-1; 10 bases are a match to TRBD2. The CDR3 sequence is 16 residues long. The germline V gene encodes CDR1 SGHTA and CDR2 FQGNSA. The ends lost 1 base at V and 3 bases at J; junction bases unmatched: 3. CDR3 coding DNA: TGTGCCAGCAGCTTAGTCAGCGGGGGGGTCTACAATGAGCAGTTCTTC. Translating gives CASSLVSGGVYNEQFF.

This clone was found a few times. CDR3 in DNA: TGTGCAAGTCGCTTAGTCGGGGGTGGCAAGGAAGAGACCCAGTACTTC. Protein sequence: CASRLVGGGKEETQYF. This chain links TRBV12-2 with TRBJ2-5; the table's D call of TRBD2 was not tested on the DNA. TRBV12-2 is tagged as a pseudogene. This CDR3 is built from 16 residues.

The chain has TRBV6-2 or TRBV6-3 and TRBJ1-2; perhaps TRBD1 as D (5 bases). This CDR3 spans 16 amino acids. V lost 7 bases and J lost 4, with 22 bases in between. Per the germline V gene, CDR1 is MNHEY and CDR2 is SVGEGT. The CDR3 loop is CASTPTGRGSGYGYTF. Written as DNA, the CDR3 is TGTGCCAGCACCCCTACGGGGCGGGGGTCGGGCTATGGCTACACCTTC.

V and J are TRBV7-2 and TRBJ2-7; no firm D call. Germline V gene data show CDR1 as SGHTA and CDR2 as FQGNSA. V was clipped by 5 bases and J by 3 bases, with 14 bases between them. The CDR3 sequence is 14 residues long. The CDR3 region is CASSPSTTNYEQYF. The CDR3, as DNA: TGTGCCAGCAGCCCCTCCACCACAAACTACGAGCAGTACTTC.

This clone came up once. V gene TRBV6-6 combines with J gene TRBJ2-3; D may be TRBD2 (5 bases). The CDR3 loop spans 13 amino acids. The germline V gene has CDR1 MNHNY and CDR2 SVGAGI (reference sequence). Trimming removed 7 bases at V and 4 bases at J, with 12 bases between. CDR3 DNA: TGTGCCAGCAACGAGGGAGTTGCAGATACGCAGTATTTT. Translation: CASNEGVADTQYF.

This sequence joins TRBV10-2 and TRBJ2-2; D unresolved. The V gene's germline CDR1 is WSHSY and CDR2 SAAADI. With 5 bases removed from V and 4 bases from J, the gap between germline ends came to 8 bases. This CDR3 region has 13 residues. CDR3 sequence reads: CASSIPSTGELFF. CDR3 nucleotides: TGCGCCAGCAGTATCCCTAGCACCGGGGAGCTGTTTTTT.

J is TRBJ2-1 and V is TRBV29-1; 7 bases line up with TRBD1. CDR1 is SQVTM and CDR2 is ANQGSEA in the germline V gene. J lost 7 bases, V lost 0 bases, and 12 bases had no gene match. The CDR3 covers 16 residues. Here the CDR3 DNA reads TGCAGCGTTGAAGATCCGGACCCAGGGGGATGGAATGAGCAGTTCTTC. Encoded protein: CSVEDPDPGGWNEQFF.

The chain employs TRBV7-9 and TRBJ1-1, with D possibly being TRBD1 (5 bases). The germline V gene has CDR1 SEHNR and CDR2 FQNEAQ (reference sequence). This CDR3 has 14 amino acids. V was pared by 5 bases and J by 5 bases, with 15 bases between. The CDR3 sequence: CASSEEGVGTEAFF. CDR3 bases: TGTGCCAGCAGCGAGGAAGGGGTAGGGACTGAAGCTTTCTTT.

The DNA of the CDR3 is TGCGCCAGCAGCCAGGAAGCGCTGGATACGCAGTATTTT. The encoded protein is CASSQEALDTQYF. V gene TRBV4-1 combines with J gene TRBJ2-3; no clear D gene. Trimming cost V 3 bases and J 6 bases, with 10 bases left between them. The germline V gene has CDR1 MGHRA and CDR2 YSYEKL. The CDR3 totals 13 residues.

This chain uses TRBV6-6 with TRBJ1-3; TRBD1 is a possible D gene (5 bases). The V end was cut by 2 bases, the J end by 4 bases, with 15 bases between. The CDR3 sequence is 16 residues long. Germline loops: CDR1 MNHNY, CDR2 SVGAGI (reference sequence). CDR3 region: CASSYLAGTGGNTIYF. CDR3 DNA sequence: TGTGCCAGCAGTTACCTGGCAGGGACTGGCGGAAACACCATATATTTT.

The chain recombines TRBV11-2 with TRBJ2-1; TRBD1 aligns across 7 bases. This CDR3 has 15 residues. V gave up 4 bases and J gave up 4 bases; unmatched junction bases: 7. Germline loops: CDR1 SGHAT, CDR2 FQNNGV. DNA of the CDR3: TGTGCCAGCAGCTCGGTAGGGGGCCGATACAATGAGCAGTTCTTC. Translation gives CASSSVGGRYNEQFF. Variable domain in full (rest from reference TRBV11-2 and TRBJ2-1): EAGVAQSPRYKIIEKRQSVAFWCNPISGHATLYWYQQILGQGPKLLIQFQNNGVVDDSQLPKDRFSAERLKGVDSTLKIQPAKLEDSAVYLCASSSVGGRYNEQFFGPGTRLTVL.

The chain employs TRBV6-5 and TRBJ1-3, with D maybe TRBD1 (6 bases). Trimming cost V 6 bases and J 2 bases, with 14 bases left between them. This CDR3 contains 15 residues. The germline CDR1 and CDR2 sequences are MNHEY and SVGAGI. CDR3 bases: TGTGCCAGCAGGAAGGACAGACTAACTGGAAACACCATATATTTT. This gives the protein CASRKDRLTGNTIYF.

There are a few counts of this clone. V and J are TRBV9 and TRBJ2-7; 9 nucleotides agree with TRBD2. In germline, CDR1 is SGDLS, CDR2 YYNGEE. The junction had 6 bases not matched to a gene; V was cut back by 6 bases and J by 5 bases. The CDR3 contains 13 residues. The CDR3 loop is CASKASGNHEQYV. Here the CDR3 DNA reads TGTGCCAGCAAGGCTAGCGGGAACCACGAGCAGTACGTC.